Shown below are 27 T cell receptor beta chains from a single sample sequenced in a study of blood T cell repertoires in COVID-19. The protocol was immunoSEQ multiplex PCR, while the TCRdb copy is restricted to in-frame clones and leaves out a portion. This table holds 350,000 or so clones, around 87% found once. Sequencing was carried out using peripheral blood. Receptors were obtained from a man aged 18-30 years with active or convalescent COVID-19.

This sequence joins TRBV7-9 and TRBJ2-7; 11 nucleotides agree with TRBD2. Germline V gene lookup returns CDR1 SEHNR and CDR2 FQNEAQ (reference sequence). The CDR3 totals 15 residues. J gave up 1 base and V 5 bases, and 4 bases lay outside the gene matches. Here the CDR3 reads CASSAGTSGSYEQYF. In nucleotides, the CDR3 is TGTGCCAGCAGCGCCGGGACTAGCGGATCCTACGAGCAGTACTTC.

The CDR3 nucleotides are TGCAGCGTTGAAGACCCAGGGAGGACTGAAGCTTTCTTT. It yields the protein CSVEDPGRTEAFF. The chain combines TRBV29-1 with TRBJ1-1, with a weak D call TRBD1 (5 bases). Trimming removed 0 bases at V and 5 bases at J, with 10 bases between. This CDR3 spans 13 amino acids. Germline values: CDR1 SQVTM, CDR2 ANQGSEA.

V and J are TRBV9 and TRBJ2-3; TRBD2 matches 7 bases. V was pared by 3 bases and J by 0 bases, with 10 bases of the junction left unmatched. The CDR3 is 17 residues long. Germline V gene sequence: CDR1 SGDLS, CDR2 YYNGEE. The CDR3 loop reads CASSARRSSGSTDTQYF. CDR3 coding DNA: TGTGCCAGCAGCGCCAGGAGGTCTAGCGGCAGCACAGATACGCAGTATTTT.

This chain joins TRBV9 and TRBJ2-5, with 7 bases fitting TRBD1. The CDR3 has 15 amino acids. V lost 0 bases, J lost 2 bases, and 4 bases stayed unmatched. Germline CDR1 and CDR2: SGDLS and YYNGEE. CDR3 loop: CASSVEGQLQETQYF. DNA of the CDR3: TGTGCCAGCAGCGTAGAGGGACAGCTTCAAGAGACCCAGTACTTC.

A note on this clone: Different DNA sequences within this sample yield the same CDR3. The chain recombines TRBV28 with TRBJ1-1, with TRBD1 as a possible D gene (5 bases). Trimming shortened V by 3 bases and J by 5 bases, and 10 bases separated the two germline ends. The germline V gene has CDR1 MDHEN and CDR2 SYDVKM. The CDR3 consists of 13 residues. CDR3 loop: CASSLGGSTEAFF. The CDR3 bases are TGTGCCAGCAGTTTGGGGGGAAGTACTGAAGCTTTCTTT.

This clone has only a few counts. The chain employs TRBV19 and TRBJ2-7, with 11 bases matching TRBD2. Losses at the gene ends were 6 bases for V and 4 bases for J; bases not matched to a gene: 5. The CDR3 runs to 14 residues. Germline CDR1 is LNHDA and CDR2 is SQIVND (reference sequence). DNA of the CDR3: TGTGCCAGTAGGATGACTAGCGGGATATACGAGCAGTACTTC. This translates into CASRMTSGIYEQYF.

As concerns this clone: Germline and junction disagree at one end, which may indicate a read error. The chain recombines TRBV5-6 with TRBJ1-6; D unclear. The CDR3 is 13 amino acids. Per germline, CDR1 SGHDT and CDR2 YYEEEE. The CDR3, as DNA: TGTGCCAGCAGCTTGGCCTATGATTCACCCCTCCACTTT. This codes for CASSLAYDSPLHF.

Worth noting for this clone: A much larger clone differs by one base, so this may be a read error. The chain couples TRBV6-4 to TRBJ2-2; no firm D call. The germline V and J ends were trimmed by 3 bases and 4 bases, with 9 bases remaining between them. There are 14 residues in the CDR3. The germline V gene encodes CDR1 MRHNA and CDR2 SNTAGT. For the CDR3, the DNA is TGTGCCAGCAGTGAAGCCGCAGGCACCGGGGAGCTGTTTTTT. Translated, it gives CASSEAAGTGELFF.

V is TRBV5-6 and J is TRBJ1-6; no definite D call. Trimming shortened V by 3 bases and J by 5 bases, and 15 bases separated the two germline ends. CDR3 size: 16 residues. Germline loops: CDR1 SGHDT, CDR2 YYEEEE. Here the CDR3 DNA reads TGTGCCAGCAGCTATGCAGAGGCTTGGAATAATTCACCCCTCCACTTT. Translation gives CASSYAEAWNNSPLHF.

This clone was observed a handful of times. The genes are TRBV15 and TRBJ2-2; possibly TRBD1 for D (5 bases). Trimming left V 4 bases short and J 0 bases short, with 9 bases between. The CDR3 covers 15 residues. In germline, CDR1 is LNHNV, CDR2 YYDKDF (reference sequence). CDR3 in DNA: TGTGCCACCAGCATAGGACAAGCGAACACCGGGGAGCTGTTTTTT. It encodes CATSIGQANTGELFF.

The sample holds a few counts of this clone. The chain links TRBV7-9 to TRBJ2-1; D is ambiguous. There are 15 residues in the CDR3. Germline CDR1 and CDR2: SEHNR and FQNEAQ (reference sequence). The V gene lost 7 bases and the J gene lost 4 bases, with 17 bases spanning the gap. The CDR3 region has the DNA TGTGCCAGCACCCAACTGAATACAGCTTACAATGAGCAGTTCTTC. It translates to CASTQLNTAYNEQFF.

V is TRBV7-9 and J is TRBJ1-2; tentative D call: TRBD1 (6 bases). The germline V gene has CDR1 SEHNR and CDR2 FQNEAQ (reference sequence). CDR3 length equals 15 residues. Trimming removed 5 bases at V and 0 bases at J, with 13 bases between. CDR3 in amino acids: CASSLTGFSNYGYTF. CDR3 sequence (DNA): TGTGCCAGCAGCCTCACAGGGTTTTCTAACTATGGCTACACCTTC.

This clone appeared once. This chain connects TRBV5-6 to TRBJ1-1, with D uncertain. Germline values: CDR1 SGHDT, CDR2 YYEEEE. The V end lost 4 bases, the J end lost 1 base, and 20 bases lay between the germline ends. The length of the CDR3 is 17 residues. In DNA form, the CDR3 reads TGTGCCAGCAGCGCGGACTACTCGTCAAGGAGGAACACTGAAGCTTTCTTT. Translating it yields CASSADYSSRRNTEAFF.

J is TRBJ1-4 and V is TRBV28; D is undetermined. Trimming took off 6 bases at V and 7 bases at J, with 12 bases between the two ends. The CDR3 is 13 amino acids. The germline V gene has CDR1 MDHEN and CDR2 SYDVKM. The DNA of the CDR3 is TGTGCCAGCAGCAGCGGAGGGCTTGAAAAACTGTTTTTT. Its protein is CASSSGGLEKLFF. Full variable domain (rest looked up from reference TRBV28 and TRBJ1-4): DVKVTQSSRYLVKRTGEKVFLECVQDMDHENMFWYRQDPGLGLRLIYFSYDVKMKEKGDIPEGYSVSREKKERFSLILESASTNQTSMYLCASSSGGLEKLFFGSGTQLSVL.

This chain uses TRBV6-5 with TRBJ2-7; 9 nucleotides line up with TRBD1. The germline V gene encodes CDR1 MNHEY and CDR2 SVGAGI. The CDR3 has 14 residues. V trimming: 6 bases; J trimming: 4 bases; junction bases outside the gene matches: 7. CDR3 sequence (DNA): TGTGCCAGCAGACCCGGGACAGGGTCGTACGAGCAGTACTTC. The encoded protein is CASRPGTGSYEQYF.

The chain uses TRBV24-1 and TRBJ2-3; D uncertain. In germline, CDR1 is KGHDR, CDR2 SFDVKD. This CDR3 is built from 11 residues. Trimming left V 3 bases short and J 8 bases short, with 5 bases between. The CDR3: CATSDRGTQYF. The CDR3 coding sequence is TGTGCCACCAGTGATAGAGGTACGCAGTATTTT.

The rearrangement uses TRBV28 and TRBJ1-3, with 11 bases identical to TRBD1. Losses at the gene ends were 1 base for V and 2 bases for J; bases not matched to a gene: 4. In germline, CDR1 is MDHEN, CDR2 SYDVKM. The CDR3 is 17 amino acids. CDR3 region: CASSLSPGQGAGNTIYF. CDR3 in DNA: TGTGCCAGCAGTTTATCACCGGGACAGGGGGCTGGAAACACCATATATTTT. Looking up the rest from reference TRBV28 and TRBJ1-3 gives the full variable domain: DVKVTQSSRYLVKRTGEKVFLECVQDMDHENMFWYRQDPGLGLRLIYFSYDVKMKEKGDIPEGYSVSREKKERFSLILESASTNQTSMYLCASSLSPGQGAGNTIYFGEGSWLTVV.

The J gene is TRBJ2-7, the V gene TRBV19, with D possibly matching TRBD1 (6 bases). V was shortened by 3 bases and J by 2 bases, with 14 bases between the two germline ends. CDR3 length: 15 residues. Germline loops: CDR1 LNHDA, CDR2 SQIVND (reference sequence). The CDR3 reads CASSIQGMGTYEQYF. CDR3 in DNA: TGTGCCAGTAGTATCCAGGGGATGGGGACCTACGAGCAGTACTTC.

The V call is TRBV11-3, the J call TRBJ2-5; D is ambiguous. The germline V gene has CDR1 SGHNT and CDR2 YENEEA. Between the trimmed V and J ends, which lost 5 bases and 3 bases, there was a span of 13 bases. The CDR3 extends over 14 amino acids. The CDR3: CASSPRSSEETQYF. The CDR3 nucleotides read TGTGCCAGCAGCCCCCGTAGCAGCGAAGAGACCCAGTACTTC.

This chain links TRBV5-6 with TRBJ2-1; D is unclear. CDR3 size: 15 residues. Trimming left V 4 bases short and J 0 bases short, with 11 bases between. The germline CDR1 and CDR2 sequences are SGHDT and YYEEEE. The CDR3 protein is CASSALGPSYNEQFF. As DNA, the CDR3 is TGTGCCAGCAGCGCGCTGGGCCCCTCCTACAATGAGCAGTTCTTC.

The CDR3 bases are TGCGCCAGCAGCTCGACTAGCGGGGCCTACAATGAGCAGTTCTTC. This gives the protein CASSSTSGAYNEQFF. This sequence joins TRBV5-1 and TRBJ2-1; 11 bases are shared with TRBD2. Germline CDR1 SGHRS, CDR2 YFSETQ. The CDR3 extends over 15 amino acids. After removal of 3 bases from V and 2 bases from J, the junction contained 1 base not matched to a gene.

This clone showed up many times. V gene TRBV10-3 combines with J gene TRBJ2-1, with TRBD2 matching over 12 bases. The CDR3 length is 19 residues. V lost 0 bases to trimming and J lost 7 bases; unmatched junction nucleotides: 13. Germline V gene lookup returns CDR1 ENHRY and CDR2 SYGVKD. CDR3 DNA: TGTGCCATCAGTGAGTCCGGAACACCCGGGACTAGCGGGCATAATGAGCAGTTCTTC. As protein: CAISESGTPGTSGHNEQFF.

This clone appeared a few times. The rearrangement joins TRBV6-5 to TRBJ1-1; possible D gene TRBD1, 5 bases. Trimming shortened V by 2 bases and J by 0 bases, and 10 bases separated the two germline ends. The germline V gene has CDR1 MNHEY and CDR2 SVGAGI. CDR3 length equals 15 residues. The CDR3 DNA follows: TGTGCCAGCAGTTACGGGGCGAGTGTGAACACTGAAGCTTTCTTT. Translated, it gives CASSYGASVNTEAFF.

The genes are TRBV7-9 and TRBJ1-1; TRBD1 might be the D (6 bases). The V and J ends lost 3 bases and 1 base respectively, with 12 bases between them. Germline values: CDR1 SEHNR, CDR2 FQNEAQ (reference sequence). CDR3 size: 15 residues. The CDR3 bases are TGTGCCAGCAGCTTCTGGGGGACATCGAACACTGAAGCTTTCTTT. Encoded protein: CASSFWGTSNTEAFF.

V usage is TRBV7-2 and J usage is TRBJ1-6, with 7 bases identical to TRBD1. The CDR3 sequence is 15 residues long. CDR1 and CDR2 (germline): SGHTA, FQGNSA. Trimming removed 5 bases from V and 9 bases from J; junction bases left unmatched: 10. Here the CDR3 reads CASSARQGGGSPLHF. DNA for the CDR3: TGTGCCAGCAGCGCAAGACAGGGAGGAGGTTCACCCCTCCACTTT.

V gene TRBV5-8 combines with J gene TRBJ2-2; TRBD2 agrees at 11 bases. J lost 3 bases, V lost 1 base, and 8 bases had no gene match. Germline V gene lookup returns CDR1 SGHTS and CDR2 YDEGEE. The CDR3 has 18 amino acids. CDR3 sequence reads: CASSLFTSGSWDTGELFF. As DNA, the CDR3 is TGTGCCAGCAGCTTGTTTACTAGCGGGAGTTGGGACACCGGGGAGCTGTTTTTT.

DNA for the CDR3: TGCGCCAGCAGCGCCAACGACAGGGGGATTTCCTACGAGCAGTACTTC. Amino acids: CASSANDRGISYEQYF. The chain employs TRBV5-1 and TRBJ2-7, with 9 nucleotides matching TRBD1. J lost 1 base, V lost 4 bases, and 9 bases had no gene match. The CDR3 runs to 16 residues. Per the germline V gene, CDR1 is SGHRS and CDR2 is YFSETQ.